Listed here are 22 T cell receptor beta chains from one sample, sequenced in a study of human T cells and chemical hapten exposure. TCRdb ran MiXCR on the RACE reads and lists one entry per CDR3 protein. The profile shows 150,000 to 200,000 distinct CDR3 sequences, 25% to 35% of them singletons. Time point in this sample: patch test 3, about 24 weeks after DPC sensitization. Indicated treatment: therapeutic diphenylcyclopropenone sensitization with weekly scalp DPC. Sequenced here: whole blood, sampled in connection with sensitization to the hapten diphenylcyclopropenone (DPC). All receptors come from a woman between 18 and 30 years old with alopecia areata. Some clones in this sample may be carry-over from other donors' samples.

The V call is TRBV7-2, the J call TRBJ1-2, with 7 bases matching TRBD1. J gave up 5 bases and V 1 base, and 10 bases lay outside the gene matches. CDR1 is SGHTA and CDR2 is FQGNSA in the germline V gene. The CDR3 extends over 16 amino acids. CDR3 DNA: TGTGCCAGCAGCTTAGACAGGGGTGGGCTTTATTATGGCTACACCTTC. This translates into CASSLDRGGLYYGYTF.

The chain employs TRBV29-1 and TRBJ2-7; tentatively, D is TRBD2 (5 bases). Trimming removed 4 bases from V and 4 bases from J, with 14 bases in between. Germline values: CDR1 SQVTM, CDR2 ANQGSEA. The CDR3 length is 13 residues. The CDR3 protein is CSVVVGNRYEQYF. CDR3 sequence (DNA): TGCAGCGTTGTCGTCGGGAATCGGTACGAGCAGTACTTC.

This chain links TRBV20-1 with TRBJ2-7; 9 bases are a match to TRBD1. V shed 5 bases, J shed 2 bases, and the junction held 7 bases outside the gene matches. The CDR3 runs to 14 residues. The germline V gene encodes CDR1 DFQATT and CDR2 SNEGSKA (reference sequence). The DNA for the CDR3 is TGCAGTGCTCATGGGGGACAGGGCCCCTACGAGCAGTACTTC. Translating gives CSAHGGQGPYEQYF.

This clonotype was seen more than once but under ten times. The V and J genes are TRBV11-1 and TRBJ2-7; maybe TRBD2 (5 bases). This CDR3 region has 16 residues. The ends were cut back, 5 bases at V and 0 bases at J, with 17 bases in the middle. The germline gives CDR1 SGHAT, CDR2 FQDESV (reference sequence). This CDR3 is CASSLLGSEGSYEQYF. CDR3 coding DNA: TGTGCCAGCAGCCTCCTCGGCAGCGAGGGCTCCTACGAGCAGTACTTC.

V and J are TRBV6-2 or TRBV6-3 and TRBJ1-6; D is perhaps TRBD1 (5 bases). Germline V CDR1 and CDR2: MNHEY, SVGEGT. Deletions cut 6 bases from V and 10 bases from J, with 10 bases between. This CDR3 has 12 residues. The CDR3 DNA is TGTGCCAGCAGATTAGGGGTCTCACCCCTCCACTTT. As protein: CASRLGVSPLHF.

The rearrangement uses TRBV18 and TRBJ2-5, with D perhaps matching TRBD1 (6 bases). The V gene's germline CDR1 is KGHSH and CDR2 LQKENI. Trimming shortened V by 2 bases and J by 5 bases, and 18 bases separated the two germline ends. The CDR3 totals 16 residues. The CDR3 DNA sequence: TGTGCCAGCTCACCAGTCCCGGGACACCCTTTTGAGACCCAGTACTTC. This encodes CASSPVPGHPFETQYF.

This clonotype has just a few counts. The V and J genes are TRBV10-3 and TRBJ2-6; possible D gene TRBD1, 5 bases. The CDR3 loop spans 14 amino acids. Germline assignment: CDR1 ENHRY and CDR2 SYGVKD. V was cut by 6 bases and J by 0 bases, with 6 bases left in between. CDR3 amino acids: CAIRTASGANVLTF. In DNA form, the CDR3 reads TGTGCCATCAGGACAGCCTCTGGGGCCAACGTCCTGACTTTC.

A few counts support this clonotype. The CDR3 DNA reads as TGTGCCAGCTCACCAGTGACAGGGGTCAATCAGCCCCAGCATTTT. Amino acid sequence: CASSPVTGVNQPQHF. The chain joins TRBV18 to TRBJ1-5, with TRBD1 identical over 8 bases. The CDR3 loop spans 15 amino acids. The V gene end was trimmed by 2 bases and the J gene end by 3 bases; junction bases not matched to a gene: 3. Germline lookup yields CDR1 KGHSH and CDR2 LQKENI.

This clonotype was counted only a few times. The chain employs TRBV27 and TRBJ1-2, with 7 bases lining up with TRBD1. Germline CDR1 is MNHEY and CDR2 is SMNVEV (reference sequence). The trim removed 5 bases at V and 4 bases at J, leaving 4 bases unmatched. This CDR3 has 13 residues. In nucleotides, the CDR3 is TGTGCCAGCAGTCGGGGACAGAGCTATGGCTACACCTTC. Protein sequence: CASSRGQSYGYTF.

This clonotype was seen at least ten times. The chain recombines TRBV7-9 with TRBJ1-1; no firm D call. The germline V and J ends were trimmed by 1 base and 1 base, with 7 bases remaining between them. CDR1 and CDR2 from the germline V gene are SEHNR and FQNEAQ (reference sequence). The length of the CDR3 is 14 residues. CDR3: CASSLEGENTEAFF. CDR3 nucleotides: TGTGCCAGCAGCTTAGAAGGAGAGAACACTGAAGCTTTCTTT.

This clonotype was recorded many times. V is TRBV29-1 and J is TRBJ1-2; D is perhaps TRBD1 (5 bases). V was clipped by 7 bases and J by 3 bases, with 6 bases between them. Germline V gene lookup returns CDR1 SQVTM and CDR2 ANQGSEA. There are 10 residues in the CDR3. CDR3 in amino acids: CSGGDYGYTF. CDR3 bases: TGCAGCGGGGGGGACTATGGCTACACCTTC. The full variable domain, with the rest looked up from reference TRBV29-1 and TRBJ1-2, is SAVISQKPSRDICQRGTSLTIQCQVDSQVTMMFWYRQQPGQSLTLIATANQGSEATYESGFVIDKFPISRPNLTFSTLTVSNMSPEDSSIYLCSGGDYGYTFGSGTRLTVV.

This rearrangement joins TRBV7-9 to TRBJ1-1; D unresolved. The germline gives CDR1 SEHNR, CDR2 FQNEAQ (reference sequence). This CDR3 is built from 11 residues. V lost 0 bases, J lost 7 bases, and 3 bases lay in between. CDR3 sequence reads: CASSLAGEAFF. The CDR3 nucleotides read TGTGCCAGCAGCTTAGCCGGTGAAGCTTTCTTT.

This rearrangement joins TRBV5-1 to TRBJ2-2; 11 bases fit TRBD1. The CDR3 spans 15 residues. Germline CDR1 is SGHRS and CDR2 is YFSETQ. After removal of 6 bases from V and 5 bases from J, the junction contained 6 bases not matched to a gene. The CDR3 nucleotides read TGCGCCAGCACCCCGGACAGGGGGCGTACCGGGGAGCTGTTTTTT. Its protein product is CASTPDRGRTGELFF.

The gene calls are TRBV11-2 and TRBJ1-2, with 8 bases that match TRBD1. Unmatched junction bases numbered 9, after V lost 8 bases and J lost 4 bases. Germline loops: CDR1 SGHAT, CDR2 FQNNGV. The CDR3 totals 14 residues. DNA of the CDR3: TGTGCCAGCGACTCGACAGGGGTAACCTATGGCTACACCTTC. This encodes CASDSTGVTYGYTF.

The CDR3 nucleotides read TGTGCCAGTAGGAAGGAGGGACTAGCGGGGACCTACGAGCAGTACTTC. The encoded protein is CASRKEGLAGTYEQYF. V and J are TRBV19 and TRBJ2-7; TRBD2 aligns across 13 bases. V trimming: 6 bases; J trimming: 2 bases; junction bases outside the gene matches: 7. CDR1 and CDR2 (germline): LNHDA, SQIVND (reference sequence). This CDR3 contains 16 residues.

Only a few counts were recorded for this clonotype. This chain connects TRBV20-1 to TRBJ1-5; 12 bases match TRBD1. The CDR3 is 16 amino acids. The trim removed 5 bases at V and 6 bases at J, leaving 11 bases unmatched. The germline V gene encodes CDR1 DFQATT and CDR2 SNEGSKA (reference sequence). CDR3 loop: CSALNTGTGGVQPQHF. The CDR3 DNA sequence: TGCAGTGCTTTAAACACCGGGACAGGGGGCGTTCAGCCCCAGCATTTT.

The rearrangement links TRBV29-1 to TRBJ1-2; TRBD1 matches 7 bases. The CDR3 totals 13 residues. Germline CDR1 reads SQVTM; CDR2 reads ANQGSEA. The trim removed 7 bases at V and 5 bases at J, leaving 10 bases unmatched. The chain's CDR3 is CSATRDRGYGYTF. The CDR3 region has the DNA TGCAGCGCCACCCGGGACAGAGGTTATGGCTACACCTTC.

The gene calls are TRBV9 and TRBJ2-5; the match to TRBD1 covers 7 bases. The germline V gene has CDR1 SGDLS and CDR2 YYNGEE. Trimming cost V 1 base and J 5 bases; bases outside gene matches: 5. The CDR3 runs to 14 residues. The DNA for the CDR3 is TGTGCCAGCAGCGTACTGGGACAGTCGGAGACCCAGTACTTC. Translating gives CASSVLGQSETQYF. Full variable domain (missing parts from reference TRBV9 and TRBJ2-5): DSGVTQTPKHLITATGQRVTLRCSPRSGDLSVYWYQQSLDQGLQFLIQYYNGEERAKGNILERFSAQQFPDLHSELNLSSLELGDSALYFCASSVLGQSETQYFGPGTRLLVL.

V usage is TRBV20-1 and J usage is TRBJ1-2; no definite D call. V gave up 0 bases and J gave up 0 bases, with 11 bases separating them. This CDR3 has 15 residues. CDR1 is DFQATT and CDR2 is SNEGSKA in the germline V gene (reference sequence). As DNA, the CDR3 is TGCAGTGCTAGAGATCGGGTCAGCGCTAACTATGGCTACACCTTC. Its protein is CSARDRVSANYGYTF.

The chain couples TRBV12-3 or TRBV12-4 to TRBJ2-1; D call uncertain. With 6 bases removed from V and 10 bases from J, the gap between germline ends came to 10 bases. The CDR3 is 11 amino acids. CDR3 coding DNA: TGTGCCAGCAGCCAAAGAAACGAGCAGTTCTTC. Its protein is CASSQRNEQFF.

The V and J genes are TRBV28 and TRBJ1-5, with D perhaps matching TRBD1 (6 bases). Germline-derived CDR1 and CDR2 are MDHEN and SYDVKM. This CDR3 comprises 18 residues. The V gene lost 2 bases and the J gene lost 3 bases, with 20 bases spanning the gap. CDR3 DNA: TGTGCCAGCAGTTTAGGGCTAGGGAGGGGGGGTGACAATCAGCCCCAGCATTTT. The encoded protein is CASSLGLGRGGDNQPQHF.

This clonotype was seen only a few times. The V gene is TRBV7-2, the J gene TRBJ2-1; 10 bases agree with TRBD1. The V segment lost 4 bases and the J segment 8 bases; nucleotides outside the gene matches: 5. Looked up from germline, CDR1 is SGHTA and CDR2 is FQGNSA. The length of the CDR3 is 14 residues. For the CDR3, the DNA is TGTGCCAGCAGCTCCGACAGGGGGCTGGATGAGCAGTTCTTC. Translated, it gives CASSSDRGLDEQFF. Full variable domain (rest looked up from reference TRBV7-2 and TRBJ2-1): GAGVSQSPSNKVTEKGKDVELRCDPISGHTALYWYRQSLGQGLEFLIYFQGNSAPDKSGLPSDRFSAERTGGSVSTLTIQRTQQEDSAVYLCASSSDRGLDEQFFGPGTRLTVL.